Each of the 20 T cell receptor beta chains below was sequenced from the same sample in a study of T cells after yellow fever vaccination. MiXCR was run by TCRdb on the 5' RACE reads, yielding one entry per CDR3 protein. The sample shows some 420,000 distinct CDR3 sequences, around 20% of them seen only once. The sequenced sample was PBMCs, obtained before the yellow fever booster vaccination. Receptors originate from a man aged 18-30 years who received the YFV17D yellow fever vaccine.

The chain uses TRBV4-3 and TRBJ2-3; TRBD2 matches at 7 bases. The germline V gene has CDR1 LGHNA and CDR2 YSLEER. Trimming took 4 bases from V and 2 from J; bases not matched to a gene: 3. The CDR3 is 14 residues long. CDR3 in DNA: TGCGCCAGCAGCCGGGGACTACCCACAGATACGCAGTATTTT. Protein sequence: CASSRGLPTDTQYF.

This sequence joins TRBV7-2 and TRBJ1-1, with D possibly being TRBD1 (6 bases). Germline V gives CDR1 SGHTA, CDR2 FQGNSA. The CDR3 totals 12 residues. V was pared by 7 bases and J by 5 bases, with 11 bases between. The CDR3: CASMIQGTEAFF. The CDR3, as DNA: TGTGCCAGCATGATACAGGGAACTGAAGCTTTCTTT.

The gene calls are TRBV7-8 and TRBJ2-5; possible D gene TRBD2, 6 bases. Germline values: CDR1 SGHVS, CDR2 FQNEAQ. Trimming removed 4 bases from V and 5 bases from J, with 17 bases in between. The CDR3 is 15 amino acids. This chain's CDR3 is CASSSPRGAGETQYF. CDR3 in DNA: TGTGCCAGCAGCTCTCCTCGCGGGGCTGGGGAGACCCAGTACTTC.

This chain joins TRBV6-2 or TRBV6-3 and TRBJ2-7; D call uncertain. V was clipped by 6 bases and J by 0 bases, with 15 bases between them. The CDR3 runs 15 residues. CDR1 is MNHEY, CDR2 SVGEGT, per germline. The CDR3 sequence is CASRHPTQTSYEQYV. CDR3 DNA: TGTGCCAGCAGACACCCGACCCAAACCTCCTACGAGCAGTACGTC.

This clonotype has just a few counts. The chain uses TRBV5-1 and TRBJ2-3; 9 positions match TRBD2. The CDR3 has 15 amino acids. With 0 bases clipped from V and 9 bases from J, the junction kept 8 bases outside the gene matches. CDR1 SGHRS and CDR2 YFSETQ come from the germline V gene. The CDR3 DNA is TGCGCCAGCAGCTTGGTTAGCGGGGGCGCCGTGACGCAGTATTTT. It specifies CASSLVSGGAVTQYF.

The chain carries TRBV7-9 and TRBJ2-5; D could derive from TRBD1 or TRBD2 (6 bases each). The V gene's germline CDR1 is SEHNR and CDR2 FQNEAQ (reference sequence). V gave up 5 bases and J gave up 5 bases, with 15 bases separating them. There are 14 residues in the CDR3. The CDR3, as DNA: TGTGCCAGCAGCCGGCGACAGGAGGGGGAGACCCAGTACTTC. Residues: CASSRRQEGETQYF.

This clonotype was detected a few times. The chain is built from TRBV7-9 and TRBJ2-3, with 9 bases that match TRBD2. CDR3 size: 15 residues. Per the germline V gene, CDR1 is SEHNR and CDR2 is FQNEAQ (reference sequence). V lost 5 bases, J lost 2 bases, and 5 bases stayed unmatched. The CDR3 bases are TGTGCCAGCAGCCCTGAGCGGGGGGCCACAGATACGCAGTATTTT. This translates into CASSPERGATDTQYF.

The CDR3 region is CASSQDSTDYEETQYF. The CDR3 region has the DNA TGTGCCAGCAGCCAAGATTCGACAGACTACGAAGAGACCCAGTACTTC. The rearrangement links TRBV14 to TRBJ2-5; TRBD1 or TRBD2 may be the D gene (5 bases each). CDR3 length: 16 residues. Germline lookup yields CDR1 SGHDN and CDR2 FVKESK. Trimming removed 0 bases at V and 3 bases at J, with 14 bases between.

This sequence joins TRBV18 and TRBJ2-7; TRBD1 matches at 7 bases. The CDR3 totals 15 residues. Germline CDR1 is KGHSH and CDR2 is LQKENI. J lost 0 bases, V lost 6 bases, and 8 bases had no gene match. The CDR3 nucleotides are TGTGCCAGCTCCCTCTCCGGGACAGCCTCCTACGAGCAGTACGTC. Its protein is CASSLSGTASYEQYV.

The chain recombines TRBV6-5 with TRBJ2-3; no clear D gene. The CDR3 loop spans 15 amino acids. Germline lookup yields CDR1 MNHEY and CDR2 SVGAGI. V was clipped by 10 bases and J by 2 bases, with 19 bases between them. CDR3 protein: CATLPEGSPTDTQYF. In DNA form, the CDR3 reads TGTGCCACCCTTCCGGAAGGAAGCCCCACAGATACGCAGTATTTT.

V gene TRBV6-1 combines with J gene TRBJ1-2; D is uncertain. Trimming took 6 bases from V and 0 from J, leaving 8 bases between them. CDR3 size: 13 residues. Germline CDR1 is MNHNS and CDR2 is SASEGT. The CDR3 protein is CASSRDPNYGYTF. CDR3 nucleotides: TGTGCCAGCAGCAGAGACCCTAACTATGGCTACACCTTC.

This clonotype was recorded only once. The chain combines TRBV20-1 with TRBJ2-5; 9 bases are a match to TRBD2. The germline CDR1 and CDR2 sequences are DFQATT and SNEGSKA (reference sequence). This CDR3 comprises 18 residues. V shed 3 bases and J 3 bases; nucleotides not matched to a gene: 17. The CDR3 bases are TGCAGTGCTAGGGTTCTAGCGGGGAGAACTCCATTGGAAGAGACCCAGTACTTC. Its translation: CSARVLAGRTPLEETQYF.

The rearrangement joins TRBV4-1 to TRBJ2-7; TRBD1 matches at 9 bases. J gave up 5 bases and V 0 bases, and 5 bases lay outside the gene matches. The CDR3 has 15 residues. Germline V gives CDR1 MGHRA, CDR2 YSYEKL. CDR3 region: CASSQDGTGRNEQYV. CDR3 in DNA: TGCGCCAGCAGCCAAGATGGGACAGGGAGAAACGAGCAGTACGTC.

This clonotype appeared a few times. The CDR3 region has the DNA TGCGCCAGCAGCTTGGGACAGACTACTCAAGAGACCCAGTACTTC. The encoded protein is CASSLGQTTQETQYF. The chain uses TRBV5-1 and TRBJ2-5; D might be TRBD1 or TRBD2, each matching 5 bases. The CDR3 has 15 residues. V was pared by 0 bases and J by 2 bases, with 11 bases between. Germline V gene sequence: CDR1 SGHRS, CDR2 YFSETQ. The full variable domain, completed using reference TRBV5-1 and TRBJ2-5, is KAGVTQTPRYLIKTRGQQVTLSCSPISGHRSVSWYQQTPGQGLQFLFEYFSETQRNKGNFPGRFSGRQFSNSRSEMNVSTLELGDSALYLCASSLGQTTQETQYFGPGTRLLVL.

This clonotype turned up a few times. V and J are TRBV20-1 and TRBJ2-2; no definite D call. Germline assignment: CDR1 DFQATT and CDR2 SNEGSKA (reference sequence). There are 15 residues in the CDR3. Trimming removed 0 bases at V and 0 bases at J, with 8 bases between. The CDR3 DNA follows: TGCAGTGCTAGAGATCGGCACGCGAACACCGGGGAGCTGTTTTTT. Protein product: CSARDRHANTGELFF.

The chain is built from TRBV7-2 and TRBJ2-1, with 9 bases aligning to TRBD2. Per germline, CDR1 SGHTA and CDR2 FQGNSA. V trimming: 4 bases; J trimming: 3 bases; junction bases outside the gene matches: 7. The CDR3 spans 16 residues. CDR3 sequence (DNA): TGTGCCAGCAGCTCCGTTAGCGGGGGCCTCTACAATGAGCAGTTCTTC. Protein product: CASSSVSGGLYNEQFF.

V is TRBV7-9 and J is TRBJ1-3; D remains unclear. Germline V lookup: CDR1 SEHNR, CDR2 FQNEAQ (reference sequence). Trimming took off 3 bases at V and 4 bases at J, with 13 bases between the two ends. CDR3 length: 15 amino acids. CDR3 amino acids: CASSFARNGGNTIYF. The CDR3, as DNA: TGTGCCAGCAGCTTTGCTAGAAATGGCGGAAACACCATATATTTT.

This clonotype has only a few counts. The rearrangement links TRBV7-2 to TRBJ2-5; a possible D gene is TRBD2 (6 bases). Germline loops: CDR1 SGHTA, CDR2 FQGNSA. Trimming left V 5 bases short and J 6 bases short, with 22 bases between. This CDR3 has 16 residues. The CDR3 DNA follows: TGTGCCAGCAGCCCTAGGTCCTACGGGGAGGAGAAGACCCAGTACTTC. Its protein product is CASSPRSYGEEKTQYF.

The genes are TRBV10-3 and TRBJ2-3, with 10 nucleotides matching TRBD1. After removal of 6 bases from V and 4 bases from J, the junction contained 7 bases not matched to a gene. Germline V gene lookup returns CDR1 ENHRY and CDR2 SYGVKD. The CDR3 runs to 15 residues. The DNA for the CDR3 is TGTGCCATCAGAACCGGGACAGGGGACGCAGATACGCAGTATTTT. It is translated as CAIRTGTGDADTQYF.

This clonotype was found a few times. The chain links TRBV2 to TRBJ2-3; no clear D gene. The germline CDR1 and CDR2 sequences are SNHLY and FYNNEI. Trimming left V 5 bases short and J 7 bases short, with 4 bases between. The CDR3 spans 10 residues. CDR3 coding DNA: TGTGCCAGCAGTCGGCATACGCAGTATTTT. Translation: CASSRHTQYF.